The rows below give T cell receptor beta chains drawn from one sample of a study of blood T cells in healthy people across ages. Using its own MiXCR run on the 5' RACE reads, TCRdb lists one record per CDR3 protein. The sample includes roughly 1,300,000 distinct CDR3 sequences, approximately 59% of them seen just once. Sequencing was performed on blood. The receptor source for this set is a man between 18 and 29 years old in good health. The CDR3 runs from the conserved cysteine through the conserved F or W. Fields, in order: J gene, D gene, V gene, clone size, CDR3 DNA, CDR3 protein. A D gene is named only where the DNA matches it firmly. Some rows mark clone size as missing; the rest say once, few, many or name a class of expanded clone.

TRBJ1-4 NA TRBV29-1 NA TGCAGCGTGTATCCCCGGGGGCAGGGACGAGGCGAAAAACTGTTTTTT CSVYPRGQGRGEKLFF
TRBJ2-3 NA TRBV7-2 NA TGTGCCAGCAGCTTATTGGTGCGGGGGGGAACAGGGGGATTAGATACGCAGTATTTT CASSLLVRGGTGGLDTQYF
TRBJ2-7 TRBD1 TRBV15 once TGTGCCACGGGACAGGCGTCCTCCTACGAGCAGTACTTC CATGQASSYEQYF
TRBJ2-7 NA TRBV11-2 few TGTGCCAGCAGCCGGGCGGCCGCAGGGTTCTACGAGCAGTACTTC CASSRAAAGFYEQYF
TRBJ1-2 NA TRBV20-1 NA TGCAGTGCTTGGGGCAGGGATGGCTACACCTTC CSAWGRDGYTF
TRBJ2-1 TRBD2 TRBV20-1 NA TGCAGTGCTAGTAGCGGGGGTTACAATGAGCAGTTCTTC CSASSGGYNEQFF
TRBJ1-1 NA TRBV7-9 once TGTGCCAGCAGCTTCCGTCTCACGGACACTGAAGCTTTCTTT CASSFRLTDTEAFF
TRBJ2-1 NA TRBV25-1 NA TGTGCCAGCACGGGCAGCGAGCAGTTCTTC CASTGSEQFF
TRBJ2-1 NA TRBV29-1 few TGCAGCGTGGAATCTTCGGGGCCTCCCCCGCGCAATGAGCAGTTCTTC CSVESSGPPPRNEQFF
TRBJ2-5 TRBD2 TRBV5-6 NA TGTGCCAGCAGCTCCGTACTAGCGGGAGGAAGAGAAGAGACCCAGTACTTC CASSSVLAGGREETQYF
TRBJ1-1 NA TRBV29-1 few TGCAGCGTTGAACAGGGCGGTTGGAGCACTGAAGCTTTCTTT CSVEQGGWSTEAFF
TRBJ1-1 NA TRBV4-1 NA TGCGCCAGCAGCCAAGCGGACGGACTGAACACTGAAGCTTTCTTT CASSQADGLNTEAFF
TRBJ2-5 NA TRBV4-1 NA TGCGCCAGCAGCCAAGATGGGCAGGCCCAAGAGACCCAGTACTTC CASSQDGQAQETQYF
TRBJ2-5 TRBD2 TRBV4-1 NA TGCGCCAGCAGCCAAGAGGTCCCAGCGGGAGCGTACGAGACCCAGTACTTC CASSQEVPAGAYETQYF
TRBJ1-5 NA TRBV18 NA TGTGCCAGCTCCCCCGACAGGAGTAGTCAGCCCCAGCATTTT CASSPDRSSQPQHF
TRBJ1-2 TRBD1 TRBV11-2 NA TGTGCCAGCAGCTTAGAAGGGGGCTGGGGCTACACCTTC CASSLEGGWGYTF
TRBJ1-5 NA TRBV4-1 NA TGCGCCAGCAGTCCCGGTGGGGGGAGTGGGGGCAATCAGCCCCAGCATTTT CASSPGGGSGGNQPQHF
TRBJ2-7 NA TRBV11-2 NA TGTGCCAGCAGCGACGAATATGGGGGGCAGGGTGGGGACTACGAGCAGTACTTC CASSDEYGGQGGDYEQYF
TRBJ1-4 TRBD1 TRBV27 few TGTGCCAGCAGTACCAACAGGGGTCTGGGGGAAAAACTGTTTTTT CASSTNRGLGEKLFF
TRBJ2-3 NA TRBV15 NA TGTGCCACCAGCAGTGTATCGGGCCCGACCCCGACAGATACGCAGTATTTT CATSSVSGPTPTDTQYF
TRBJ1-2 NA TRBV6-5 NA TGTGCCAGCAGTTACACTTGGACGGGGAGTCTGAATGGCTACACCTTC CASSYTWTGSLNGYTF
TRBJ2-5 TRBD2 TRBV7-9 NA TGTGCCAGCAGCTCCCCAGCGGGGCAAGAGACCCAGTACTTC CASSSPAGQETQYF
TRBJ2-7 NA TRBV10-1 few TGCGCCAGCAGTGTTGGGACGGAATACGAGCAGTACTTC CASSVGTEYEQYF
TRBJ2-1 TRBD2 TRBV11-1 NA TGTGCCAGCAGCTTAGAAGACGGACTAGCGGGAGATAGTGAGCAGTTCTTC CASSLEDGLAGDSEQFF
TRBJ1-1 NA TRBV20-1 NA TGCAGGGGAAGTAACATGGCGGGCACTGAAGCTTTCTTT CRGSNMAGTEAFF
TRBJ2-5 NA TRBV5-4 NA TGTGCCAGCAGCACCCCGGGACCGCAACAAGAGACCCAGTACTTC CASSTPGPQQETQYF
TRBJ2-5 NA TRBV27 NA TGTGCCAGCAGTTCTATCCGTAGGGAGACCCAGTACTTC CASSSIRRETQYF
TRBJ2-1 NA TRBV25-1 NA TGTGCCAGCAGTGAATCTGCCGTGGCAGGGTACAATGAGCAGTTCTTC CASSESAVAGYNEQFF
TRBJ1-5 NA TRBV29-1 NA TGCAGCGTTGGGGAGGGTGCGGGGAATTGGAATCAGCCCCAGCATTTT CSVGEGAGNWNQPQHF
TRBJ1-1 NA TRBV2 many TGTGCCACCAGGGGAGTGAACACTGAAGCTTTCTTT CATRGVNTEAFF
TRBJ2-3 NA TRBV12-3/TRBV12-4 once TGTGCCAGCATTAGTAGTCGACGGGGGAGAACAGATACGCAGTATTTT CASISSRRGRTDTQYF
TRBJ2-3 TRBD2 TRBV20-1 NA TGCAGTGCTAAGGGCACAGGACTAGCGGGAGGGCCATTTCGAACAGATACGCAGTATTTT CSAKGTGLAGGPFRTDTQYF